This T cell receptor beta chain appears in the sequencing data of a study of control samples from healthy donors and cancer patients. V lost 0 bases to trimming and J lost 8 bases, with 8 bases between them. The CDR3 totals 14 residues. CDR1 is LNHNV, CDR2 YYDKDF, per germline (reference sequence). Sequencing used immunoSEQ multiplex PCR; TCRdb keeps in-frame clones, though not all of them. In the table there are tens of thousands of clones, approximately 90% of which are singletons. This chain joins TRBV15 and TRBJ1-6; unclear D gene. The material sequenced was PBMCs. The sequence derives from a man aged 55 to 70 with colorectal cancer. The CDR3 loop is CATSRDHVDSPLHF. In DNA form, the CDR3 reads TGTGCCACCAGCAGAGATCATGTAGATTCACCCCTCCACTTT. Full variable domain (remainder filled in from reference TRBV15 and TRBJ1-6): DAMVIQNPRYQVTQFGKPVTLSCSQTLNHNVMYWYQQKSSQAPKLLFHYYDKDFNNEADTPDNFQSRRPNTSFCFLDIRSPGLGDTAMYLCATSRDHVDSPLHFGNGTRLTVT.